This passage covers 19 T cell receptor beta chains from one sample sequenced in a study of shared clonotypes between healthy human individuals. Clones were sequenced by immunoSEQ multiplex PCR, and TCRdb holds only the in-frame ones, with some missing. The sample consists of a few million clones, just over 90% of them appearing once. Sequencing input: naive CD4+ T cells sorted from blood. The sample's subset: CD45RA+ positively selected. The receptors shown here come from a man between 18 and 35 years old in good health.

V and J are TRBV11-2 and TRBJ1-6, with D possibly matching TRBD1 (5 bases). The CDR3 covers 15 residues. V was pared by 2 bases and J by 7 bases, with 12 bases between. CDR1 is SGHAT and CDR2 is FQNNGV in the germline V gene. The CDR3 DNA sequence: TGTGCCAGCAGCTTATCGGGGGTGGCAAATTCACCCCTCCACTTT. Protein product: CASSLSGVANSPLHF.

The CDR3 DNA reads as TGTGCCAGCAGTAATCTCGTTACGGACGCCTCGGAGCAGTACTTC. It encodes CASSNLVTDASEQYF. The chain couples TRBV25-1 to TRBJ2-7; D gene unclear. CDR1 is MGHDK and CDR2 is SYGVNS in the germline V gene. V shed 5 bases and J shed 7 bases, with 21 bases lying between them. The CDR3 runs to 15 residues.

This clone was recorded only once. This chain connects TRBV6-1 to TRBJ1-6; D may be TRBD1 (6 bases). The CDR3 sequence is 14 residues long. Germline CDR1 reads MNHNS; CDR2 reads SASEGT. CDR3 in amino acids: CGAGGAAYNSPLHF. Written as DNA, the CDR3 is TGTGGGGCTGGGGGGGCGGCTTATAATTCACCCCTCCACTTT.

The chain has TRBV19 and TRBJ1-5, with a weak D call TRBD1 (5 bases). Germline CDR1 is LNHDA and CDR2 is SQIVND (reference sequence). V was cut by 4 bases and J by 5 bases, with 12 bases left in between. This CDR3 comprises 14 residues. The CDR3 here is CASSSGAGYQPQHF. In DNA, the CDR3 is TGTGCCAGTAGTAGCGGGGCCGGGTATCAGCCCCAGCATTTT.

The chain is built from TRBV28 and TRBJ2-5; D may correspond to TRBD1 or TRBD2 (6 bases each). V was pared by 7 bases and J by 4 bases, with 22 bases between. Germline assignment: CDR1 MDHEN and CDR2 SYDVKM. The CDR3 is 16 residues long. The CDR3 region is CASTLGGGGGRETQYF. CDR3 nucleotides: TGTGCCAGCACCCTCGGAGGGGGTGGAGGGAGAGAGACCCAGTACTTC.

This chain connects TRBV6-5 to TRBJ2-2; TRBD2 is a possible D gene (5 bases). Germline V gene sequence: CDR1 MNHEY, CDR2 SVGAGI. CDR3 size: 14 residues. V lost 6 bases to trimming and J lost 4 bases, with 12 bases between them. The CDR3 loop reads CASSLGVSTGELFF. The DNA for the CDR3 is TGTGCCAGCAGCCTGGGAGTTTCCACCGGGGAGCTGTTTTTT.

J is TRBJ2-1 and V is TRBV7-9; D not certain. V lost 5 bases to trimming and J lost 0 bases, with 8 bases between them. The length of the CDR3 is 14 residues. Germline V gives CDR1 SEHNR, CDR2 FQNEAQ (reference sequence). CDR3 nucleotides: TGTGCCAGCAGCCCGTCGTACTCCTACAATGAGCAGTTCTTC. It translates to CASSPSYSYNEQFF.

This rearrangement joins TRBV10-3 to TRBJ2-7; D may correspond to TRBD1 or TRBD2 (5 bases each). CDR1 and CDR2 from the germline V gene are ENHRY and SYGVKD. V was pared by 10 bases and J by 3 bases, with 13 bases between. This CDR3 has 12 residues. The CDR3 DNA follows: TGTGCCAGCTCCGGGACCAACTACGAGCAGTACTTC. It yields the protein CASSGTNYEQYF.

This sequence joins TRBV9 and TRBJ1-2; perhaps TRBD1 as D (5 bases). This CDR3 contains 14 residues. The germline CDR1 and CDR2 sequences are SGDLS and YYNGEE. The V and J ends lost 0 bases and 4 bases respectively, with 10 bases between them. CDR3 bases: TGTGCCAGCAGCGTAGCTACGGGGGGCTATGGCTACACCTTC. Residues: CASSVATGGYGYTF.

This clone was detected a few times. The chain carries TRBV6-1 and TRBJ1-1; D possibly corresponds to TRBD1 (6 bases). The length of the CDR3 is 13 residues. The V gene lost 2 bases and the J gene lost 4 bases, with 8 bases spanning the gap. Germline V gene data show CDR1 as MNHNS and CDR2 as SASEGT. The CDR3 loop reads CASSEQGLTEAFF. As DNA, the CDR3 is TGTGCCAGCAGTGAACAGGGGCTCACTGAAGCTTTCTTT.

Points on this clone: This sample includes further DNA sequences coding for the same CDR3. V usage is TRBV6-1 and J usage is TRBJ1-5; D gene unclear. The V end was cut by 2 bases, the J end by 7 bases, with 3 bases between. Germline values: CDR1 MNHNS, CDR2 SASEGT. The CDR3 spans 11 residues. The CDR3 here is CASSETQPQHF. The CDR3 nucleotides are TGTGCCAGCAGTGAAACCCAGCCCCAGCATTTT.

The rearrangement joins TRBV6-5 to TRBJ2-7; 10 bases line up with TRBD1. The CDR3 totals 13 residues. With 7 bases clipped from V and 7 bases from J, the junction kept 7 bases outside the gene matches. The germline gives CDR1 MNHEY, CDR2 SVGAGI. The CDR3 DNA follows: TGTGCCAGCAACCGACAGGGGGCGGGTGAGCAGTACTTC. Encoded protein: CASNRQGAGEQYF.

This rearrangement joins TRBV30 to TRBJ1-1; D not certain. The CDR3 has 13 residues. The germline V and J ends were trimmed by 1 base and 2 bases, with 8 bases remaining between them. Looked up from germline, CDR1 is GTSNPN and CDR2 is SVGIG (reference sequence). For the CDR3, the DNA is TGTGCCTGGAGTGGATACAGCAACACTGAAGCTTTCTTT. Translating gives CAWSGYSNTEAFF.

The CDR3 spells CASSSGREVANEQFF. The DNA for the CDR3 is TGCGCCAGCAGCTCGGGGAGGGAAGTGGCCAATGAGCAGTTCTTC. V is TRBV5-1 and J is TRBJ2-1; 7 nucleotides agree with TRBD2. The CDR3 length is 15 residues. V gave up 3 bases and J gave up 6 bases; unmatched junction bases: 9. Germline assignment: CDR1 SGHRS and CDR2 YFSETQ. The whole variable domain, remainder taken from reference TRBV5-1 and TRBJ2-1, is KAGVTQTPRYLIKTRGQQVTLSCSPISGHRSVSWYQQTPGQGLQFLFEYFSETQRNKGNFPGRFSGRQFSNSRSEMNVSTLELGDSALYLCASSSGREVANEQFFGPGTRLTVL.

J is TRBJ1-4 and V is TRBV7-6; a possible D gene is TRBD1 (5 bases). The CDR3 sequence is 13 residues long. The V end was cut by 8 bases, the J end by 8 bases, with 15 bases between. Germline assignment: CDR1 SGHVS and CDR2 FNYEAQ. The CDR3 DNA reads as TGTGCCAGCGCGGGGCCCGGGGGGGAAAAACTGTTTTTT. It yields the protein CASAGPGGEKLFF.

The chain combines TRBV14 with TRBJ1-3, with D possibly being TRBD1 (5 bases). This CDR3 has 15 amino acids. Trimming removed 0 bases from V and 2 bases from J, with 8 bases in between. Germline loops: CDR1 SGHDN, CDR2 FVKESK. CDR3 amino acids: CASSQDTGAGNTIYF. The CDR3 DNA is TGTGCCAGCAGCCAAGACACGGGGGCTGGAAACACCATATATTTT.

DNA of the CDR3: TGTGCCAGTTCCAAAGGGTGGCTAGCCCACACCGGGGAGCTGTTTTTT. Its translation is CASSKGWLAHTGELFF. The chain uses TRBV19 and TRBJ2-2, with D perhaps matching TRBD2 (5 bases). Germline-derived CDR1 and CDR2 are LNHDA and SQIVND (reference sequence). V shed 8 bases and J shed 3 bases, with 19 bases lying between them. The CDR3 contains 16 residues.

This clone turned up a few times. Other DNA sequences of this sample code for an identical CDR3. This chain uses TRBV2 with TRBJ1-1, with D possibly matching TRBD1 (5 bases). Germline V lookup: CDR1 SNHLY, CDR2 FYNNEI. Trimming stripped 4 bases from V and 4 bases from J, with 7 bases between. This CDR3 is 12 amino acids long. CDR3 sequence: CASSGDSTEAFF. CDR3 in DNA: TGTGCCAGCAGTGGCGACAGCACTGAAGCTTTCTTT.

The table lists this clone with a count of one. This sample includes further DNA sequences coding for the same CDR3. The rearrangement links TRBV28 to TRBJ2-7; 7 bases fit TRBD2. Germline-derived CDR1 and CDR2 are MDHEN and SYDVKM. J lost 3 bases, V lost 3 bases, and 2 bases had no gene match. The CDR3 is 13 amino acids. CDR3 nucleotide sequence: TGTGCCAGCAGTTTGGGGGGGGGCTACGAGCAGTACTTC. Its protein product is CASSLGGGYEQYF.